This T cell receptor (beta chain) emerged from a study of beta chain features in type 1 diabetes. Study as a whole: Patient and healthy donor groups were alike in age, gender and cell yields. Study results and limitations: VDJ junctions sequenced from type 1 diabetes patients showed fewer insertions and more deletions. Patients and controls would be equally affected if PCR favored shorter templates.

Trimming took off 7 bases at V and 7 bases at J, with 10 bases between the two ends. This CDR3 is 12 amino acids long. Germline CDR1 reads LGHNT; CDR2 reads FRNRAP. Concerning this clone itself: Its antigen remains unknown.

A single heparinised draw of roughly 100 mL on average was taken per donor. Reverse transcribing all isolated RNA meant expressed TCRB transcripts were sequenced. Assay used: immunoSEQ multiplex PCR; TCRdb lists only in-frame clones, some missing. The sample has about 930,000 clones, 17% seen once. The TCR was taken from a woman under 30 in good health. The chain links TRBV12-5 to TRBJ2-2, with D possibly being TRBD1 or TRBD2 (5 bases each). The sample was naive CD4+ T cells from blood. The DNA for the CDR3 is TGTGCTAGTGCCCGGGACGGCGGGGAGCTGTTTTTT. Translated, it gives CASARDGGELFF.